This record looks at one T cell receptor beta chain sequence and its context. This receptor's antigen is unknown. Per-nucleotide qualities are absent, and no much larger clonotype sits a single base away. V gives up 7 bases and J gives up 6 bases, and the segment between their germline ends measures 9 bases. From the germline V gene (reference sequence), CDR1 is SEHNR and CDR2 is FQNEAQ. The CDR3 sequence holds 11 residues, the cysteine and phenylalanine included. Just the 33-base CDR3 DNA is kept, in frame starting at base 1. The intended sense of this specimen's treatment or condition label: oral pan-JAK inhibitor, 5-10 mg twice daily. Lesional scalp punch biopsies and peripheral blood were collected from alopecia areata patients. PBMCs were separated by density centrifugation and stained for CD3, CD4 and CD8, after which CD4+ and CD8+ T cells were sorted on a FACSAria. The data were obtained in a study of CD8+ T cells in alopecia areata (dated by TCRdb to 2016 to 2019). In terms of the full investigation: The treated patients took part in an open-label pilot trial in which moderate-to-severe alopecia areata was treated with oral tofacitinib at 5 to 10 mg twice daily. Tofacitinib was administered for 6 to 18 months, and 6 months of follow-up off drug were then conducted to assess delayed response and recurrence. For the treated patients, the SALT score, which quantifies what percentage of scalp surface area is affected, served as the measure of disease severity. In both human patients and the C3H/HeJ mouse model, the study applied high-throughput TCRbeta sequencing to look at T cell clonal expansion in alopecia areata. On the human side, TCRbeta sequencing was run on scalp tissue and on sorted CD4+ and CD8+ peripheral blood T cells from healthy controls and from alopecia areata patients with either patchy or totalis/universalis disease. Tofacitinib-treated patients had biopsies at baseline and at 4 and 24 weeks of treatment, with a later scalp biopsy in several patients. Scalp clonality was compared across normal scalp (n=4), patchy alopecia areata scalp (n=8), and alopecia totalis/universalis scalp (n=8). RNA was obtained with the PAXgene miRNA kit for fixed scalp, the miRNeasy kit for PBMCs, and the RNeasy kit for mouse skin. immunoSEQ multiplex PCR using 35 Vbeta forward primers and 13 Jbeta reverse primers was used to amplify TCRbeta CDR3 regions. Broad study findings and their caveats: Tofacitinib significantly decreased scalp clonality and the number of expanded CD8+ clones among the top 100 scalp clones. Shared TCR sequences between patients were less evident than in mice, which may be partly attributable to HLA diversity in the patient population. Because the treated cohort was small and included a single nonresponder, larger studies are needed to assess links between baseline CD8+ expansion and response. Scalp TCR repertoire analysis is complicated because resident alphabeta T cells in normal human skin are also sequenced, whereas mouse skin is dominated by gammadelta T cells. Compared with normal scalp, lesional scalp, particularly in alopecia totalis/universalis, had higher clonality and more expanded CD8+ clones, which suggests antigenic drive. Many expanded lesional clones were found to persist in scalp and blood during tofacitinib treatment, and relapse after treatment cessation may be partly explained by this persistence.

Library creation used the immunoSEQ multiplex PCR assay. For TCR sequencing, RNA was extracted from every sample and reverse transcribed into cDNA to serve as template. First-strand cDNA was synthesized using SuperScript III with a 2:1 mix of oligo-dT and random hexamers. A synthetic immune receptor repertoire was used to gauge amplification bias, and whatever bias remained was removed computationally. In the source study's methods: Raw reads were preprocessed to remove errors, and CDR3 was defined by IMGT conventions from the conserved cysteine to phenylalanine. To get clonality, Shannon entropy was normalized by log2 of the number of productive unique TCRs and the result was subtracted from 1. Whether each scalp clone was CD4 or CD8 was inferred by checking scalp TCRbeta sequences against the CD4 and CD8 repertoires from sorted blood. The immuneACCESS repertoire file appears here via TCRdb, limited to in-frame rearrangements. These files lack a portion of the clones; in checked studies, under half of the deficit traces to unresolved V genes, and the cause of the others is not known. That table supplies the V and J calls and clone size; D and trimming were determined from the DNA. In all, the sample holds approximately 210,000 clones, and around two fifths of those were seen once. The ten biggest clones cover 2.6% of the sample.

This sequence uses TRBV7-9 and TRBJ1-1, with a tentative D gene TRBD1 over 5 matching bases. Specimen: CD4+ T cells sorted from blood, collected at approximately week 39, from a patient treated with tofacitinib. The origin of this receptor is a human donor with alopecia areata. The encoded CDR3 is CASIREAEAFF. The DNA is TGTGCCAGCATCAGGGAGGCTGAAGCTTTCTTT.